The T cell receptor beta chain described here comes from a study of shared clonotypes between healthy human individuals. Study-wide findings and caveats: Shared clonotypes: approximately 5% naive CD4, approximately 3.4% naive CD8, less than 2.5% memory CD4, approximately 0.41% memory CD8. Sampling was confined to blood; repertoires within tissues likely differ. The four-donor shared clonotypes exceeded non-shared clonotypes in generation probability, with non-shared ones scoring lower.

CD8 cells classed as naive were CD45RO-negative and positively selected for CCR7, excluding terminally differentiated effector memory CD45RA+ cells. Recent vaccinations or acute infections were absent in the healthy HIV-negative adult donors. Turning to this clone: What it binds is not known.

Using immunoSEQ multiplex PCR, the repertoire was profiled, and TCRdb retains in-frame clones only, with some absent. The table shows approximately 1.9 million clones, with 80% to 95% occurring only once. The V gene's germline CDR1 is SGDLS and CDR2 YYNGEE. The V end was cut by 3 bases, the J end by 6 bases, with 16 bases between. CDR3 size: 15 residues. The chain combines TRBV9 with TRBJ2-1; D perhaps matches TRBD1 (5 bases). The sequence was obtained from a man aged 18 to 35 in good health. Some clones in this sample may be carry-over from other donors' samples. The sequencing input was naive CD8+ T cells from PBMCs. CDR3: CASSGGRGASNEQFF. As DNA, the CDR3 is TGTGCCAGCAGCGGAGGAAGGGGTGCTAGCAATGAGCAGTTCTTC.